The rows below give T cell receptor beta chains drawn from one sample of a study of shared T cell receptors in the human thymus. Data came from immunoSEQ multiplex PCR; TCRdb stores just in-frame clones and leaves some out. The table has roughly 700,000 clones, roughly 90% seen once. The same data also contributed to another study, on human thymus T cells.

Sequencing was performed on thymocytes. The receptors come from a boy in the first two years of life with a congenital heart defect. The CDR3 runs from the conserved cysteine through the conserved F or W. The D gene is left open where the match is weak. The size entry is marked missing in some rows and otherwise reads once, few, many or a size class.

J gene	V gene	clone size	D gene	CDR3 protein	CDR3 DNA
TRBJ1-5	TRBV18	.	TRBD1	CASSSLGGDRTDNQPQHF	TGTGCCAGCTCATCTTTGGGTGGGGACAGGACGGACAATCAGCCCCAGCATTTT
TRBJ1-4	TRBV4-1	.	TRBD1	CASSQETRTGVGGGEKLFF	TGCGCCAGCAGCCAAGAAACGCGGACAGGGGTTGGAGGGGGTGAAAAACTGTTTTTT
TRBJ1-1	TRBV5-1	once	TRBD1	CASSLGGRGRGTEAFF	TGCGCCAGCAGCTTGGGCGGCAGGGGGAGAGGCACTGAAGCTTTCTTT
TRBJ2-7	TRBV18	.	TRBD1	CASSPDGTGGSVGQYF	TGTGCCAGCTCACCCGATGGGACAGGTGGGAGTGTTGGGCAGTACTTC
TRBJ2-7	TRBV7-6	once	.	CASRGGATSEQYF	TGTGCCAGCCGGGGCGGGGCTACAAGCGAGCAGTACTTC
TRBJ1-5	TRBV5-1	.	.	CASSLGGGGQPQHF	TGCGCCAGCAGCTTGGGGGGTGGGGGGCAGCCCCAGCATTTT
TRBJ2-3	TRBV5-1	.	TRBD1	CASSSRPGTGTDTQYF	TGCGCCAGCAGCTCCCGTCCCGGGACAGGGACAGATACGCAGTATTTT
TRBJ2-3	TRBV27	once	TRBD2	CASSPGSGRMKWSTDTQYF	TGTGCCAGCAGCCCGGGGAGCGGGAGAATGAAGTGGAGCACAGATACGCAGTATTTT
TRBJ2-7	TRBV30	.	.	CASGAAYEQYF	TGTGCCTCAGGGGCAGCCTACGAGCAGTACTTC
TRBJ2-3	TRBV7-3	few	.	CASSLRAGEDTQYF	TGTGCCAGCAGCTTAAGGGCAGGGGAAGATACGCAGTATTTT
TRBJ1-4	TRBV6-5	.	TRBD1	CASSREGAGEKLFF	TGTGCCAGCAGTCGGGAGGGGGCGGGTGAAAAACTGTTTTTT
TRBJ2-7	TRBV23-1	once	TRBD2	CASSQSAGGPTYEQYF	TGCGCCAGCAGTCAGTCGGCGGGAGGGCCGACCTACGAGCAGTACTTC
TRBJ1-5	TRBV5-6	.	TRBD1	CASSSMDRGGNQPQHF	TGTGCCAGCAGCAGTATGGACAGGGGAGGGAATCAGCCCCAGCATTTT
TRBJ2-7	TRBV6-5	.	TRBD2	CASTLTSGTAYEQYF	TGTGCCAGCACCCTGACTAGCGGGACAGCCTACGAGCAGTACTTC
TRBJ1-2	TRBV4-3	.	TRBD1	CASSQERGQNYGYTF	TGCGCCAGCAGCCAAGAAAGGGGACAGAACTATGGCTACACCTTC
TRBJ2-5	TRBV27	.	TRBD2	CASSPRDYLQETQYF	TGTGCCAGCAGTCCTCGGGACTACCTCCAAGAGACCCAGTACTTC
TRBJ2-3	TRBV5-1	.	.	CASSLAGGTDTQYF	TGCGCCAGCAGCTTGGCGGGTGGCACAGATACGCAGTATTTT
TRBJ2-7	TRBV28	.	TRBD2	CASSFPGGEYF	TGTGCCAGCAGTTTTCCGGGGGGGGAGTACTTC
TRBJ1-2	TRBV2	.	.	CASRATGNPGYTF	TGTGCCAGCAGGGCAACAGGGAATCCGGGCTACACCTTC
TRBJ2-1	TRBV20-1	.	.	CRPSGEQFF	TGCAGGCCTAGTGGAGAGCAGTTCTTC
TRBJ1-2	TRBV28	.	TRBD1	CASSFPGTGRDYGYTF	TGTGCCAGCAGTTTCCCCGGGACAGGGAGGGACTATGGCTACACCTTC
TRBJ2-7	TRBV6-5	.	TRBD2	CASSFNGAGGPHEQYF	TGTGCCAGCAGTTTCAACGGCGCGGGAGGGCCCCACGAGCAGTACTTC
TRBJ2-6	TRBV19	once	.	CASSTTGANVLTF	TGTGCCAGTAGTACAACTGGGGCCAACGTCCTGACTTTC
TRBJ2-1	TRBV6-4	.	TRBD2	CASSELKAGAPQILFF	TGTGCCAGCAGTGAACTAAAAGCGGGAGCCCCTCAGATATTGTTCTTC
TRBJ2-1	TRBV4-2	.	TRBD2	CASSHPPRGRGDEQFF	TGTGCCAGCAGCCACCCCCCTCGGGGGAGGGGCGATGAGCAGTTCTTC
TRBJ2-1	TRBV9	.	TRBD2	CASSVSPGLAGGPGYNEQFF	TGTGCCAGCAGCGTCTCGCCGGGACTAGCGGGAGGGCCAGGGTACAATGAGCAGTTCTTC
TRBJ1-2	TRBV6-4	.	TRBD1	CASKPTGTDNYGYTF	TGTGCCAGCAAACCGACAGGGACTGATAACTATGGCTACACCTTC
TRBJ2-7	TRBV7-2	once	.	CASSLEDGGYEQYF	TGTGCCAGCAGCTTAGAGGACGGGGGCTACGAGCAGTACTTC
TRBJ1-2	TRBV27	.	.	CASSLGREVGHGYTF	TGTGCCAGCAGTTTAGGGAGGGAGGTCGGACATGGCTACACCTTC
TRBJ2-7	TRBV30	.	.	CAWTQASEQYF	TGTGCCTGGACGCAGGCGAGCGAGCAGTACTTC
TRBJ1-2	TRBV15	.	TRBD1	CATSRGTGIPYGYTF	TGTGCCACCAGCAGAGGGACAGGGATTCCCTATGGCTACACCTTC
TRBJ1-1	TRBV10-3	.	TRBD1	CAITKGADTEAFF	TGTGCCATCACCAAGGGGGCGGACACTGAAGCTTTCTTT
TRBJ2-1	TRBV5-1	.	.	CASSEGLREQFF	TGCGCCAGCAGCGAGGGACTTCGTGAGCAGTTCTTC
TRBJ2-7	TRBV28	.	TRBD2	CASGFVIAGGSYEQYF	TGTGCCAGCGGTTTCGTGATAGCGGGAGGATCCTACGAGCAGTACTTC
TRBJ1-5	TRBV6-1	.	TRBD1	CASSEWTGDYSNQPQHF	TGTGCCAGCAGTGAATGGACAGGGGACTATAGCAATCAGCCCCAGCATTTT
TRBJ2-5	TRBV10-3	.	.	CAISERGRETQYF	TGTGCCATCAGTGAGCGGGGTAGGGAGACCCAGTACTTC